This entry lists 25 T cell receptor beta chains sequenced from one sample in a study of blood T cell repertoires in COVID-19 (dated by TCRdb to the early 2020s). The method was the immunoSEQ multiplex PCR assay. The table was pulled from immuneACCESS by TCRdb, which kept in-frame rearrangements only. Such tables lose some clones; where checked, under half of the loss comes from unresolved V genes, and the rest has no known cause. For this sample the table gives about 250,000 clones, of which more than 80% were detected only once. The top ten clonotypes cover around 3% of the sample. Sequencing input: peripheral blood. The receptors here all came from a woman under 40 with active or convalescent COVID-19.

The V call is TRBV21-1, the J call TRBJ1-2. TRBV21-1 is classified as a pseudogene. The CDR3 sequence is 15 residues long. The CDR3 DNA reads TGTGCCAGCAGCAAGGGAGGAACCACCCCCCTTGGCTACACCTTC. It translates to CASSKGGTTPLGYTF.

J is TRBJ1-2 and V is TRBV28, with TRBD1 identical over 7 bases. The CDR3 contains 13 residues. Per germline, CDR1 MDHEN and CDR2 SYDVKM. The J segment lost 4 bases and the V segment lost 10 bases, leaving 9 bases of the junction unmatched. The CDR3 DNA follows: TGTGCCACAAAGGCCGGGACAGTCTATGGCTACACCTTC. This translates into CATKAGTVYGYTF.

The chain combines TRBV10-3 with TRBJ2-1; D possibly corresponds to TRBD2 (6 bases). The germline V gene has CDR1 ENHRY and CDR2 SYGVKD. V lost 4 bases and J 16 bases, leaving 17 bases between the germline ends. The CDR3 length is 12 residues. The CDR3 sequence is CAISAPGLDFFF. DNA for the CDR3: TGTGCCATCAGTGCACCGGGACTGGATTTTTTCTTC.

The V call is TRBV7-9, the J call TRBJ2-3; D remains unclear. The CDR3 is 13 residues long. Trimming took off 2 bases at V and 5 bases at J, with 8 bases between the two ends. Germline V gene sequence: CDR1 SEHNR, CDR2 FQNEAQ (reference sequence). The DNA of the CDR3 is TGTGCCAGCAGCTTATTCGGTCAAGATACGCAGTATTTT. Translating it yields CASSLFGQDTQYF.

This chain connects TRBV19 to TRBJ1-5, with D unresolved. The CDR3 loop spans 15 amino acids. V was pared by 3 bases and J by 0 bases, with 9 bases between. Germline CDR1 and CDR2: LNHDA and SQIVND (reference sequence). CDR3 DNA: TGTGCCAGTAGTATCACAGCCGATAGCAATCAGCCCCAGCATTTT. This encodes CASSITADSNQPQHF.

V usage is TRBV24-1 and J usage is TRBJ2-1; a weak D match, TRBD2 (5 bases). This CDR3 is built from 13 residues. Germline CDR1 reads KGHDR; CDR2 reads SFDVKD. V dropped 9 bases and J dropped 7 bases, with 15 bases sitting between them. The CDR3 is CATGPSGSNEQFF. The CDR3 DNA reads as TGTGCCACCGGGCCGTCGGGGTCTAATGAGCAGTTCTTC.

The V gene is TRBV30, the J gene TRBJ2-7, with D perhaps TRBD2 (6 bases). The CDR3 totals 16 residues. V was cut by 2 bases and J by 4 bases, with 21 bases left in between. Germline V gene sequence: CDR1 GTSNPN, CDR2 SVGIG (reference sequence). The CDR3 nucleotides read TGTGCCTGGAGTCCAGCAGGGCCGGGGGTGCGGTACGAGCAGTACTTC. It specifies CAWSPAGPGVRYEQYF. The full variable domain, with the rest looked up from reference TRBV30 and TRBJ2-7, is SQTIHQWPATLVQPVGSPLSLECTVEGTSNPNLYWYRQAAGRGLQLLFYSVGIGQISSEVPQNLSASRPQDRQFILSSKKLLLSDSGFYLCAWSPAGPGVRYEQYFGPGTRLTVT.

The gene calls are TRBV27 and TRBJ1-5; 8 bases are a match to TRBD1. CDR1 is MNHEY, CDR2 SMNVEV, per germline (reference sequence). The CDR3 loop spans 15 amino acids. V lost 8 bases, J lost 2 bases, and 8 bases stayed unmatched. The CDR3 reads CASRQGARGNQPQHF. The CDR3 nucleotides are TGTGCCAGCCGCCAGGGGGCGCGCGGCAATCAGCCCCAGCATTTT.

J is TRBJ1-3 and V is TRBV10-3, with D possibly matching TRBD1 (6 bases). Trimming shortened V by 7 bases and J by 0 bases, and 10 bases separated the two germline ends. The CDR3 runs 14 residues. Looked up from germline, CDR1 is ENHRY and CDR2 is SYGVKD. The DNA for the CDR3 is TGTGCCATCAAGGGGGACCTCTCTGGAAACACCATATATTTT. Its translation is CAIKGDLSGNTIYF.

The chain uses TRBV5-4 and TRBJ1-5; D may be TRBD1 (6 bases). V lost 0 bases to trimming and J lost 0 bases, with 10 bases between them. The germline V gene has CDR1 SGHNT and CDR2 YYREEE (reference sequence). This CDR3 region has 16 residues. Here the CDR3 DNA reads TGTGCCAGCAGCTTGGGGGGACAAAATAGCAATCAGCCCCAGCATTTT. Its translation: CASSLGGQNSNQPQHF.

The rearrangement uses TRBV4-1 and TRBJ1-4; 7 bases fit TRBD1. Germline CDR1 MGHRA, CDR2 YSYEKL. The CDR3 length is 16 residues. V dropped 1 base and J dropped 8; count of bases not matched to a gene: 10. In DNA form, the CDR3 reads TGCGCCAGCAGCCAAGGGAGAGGGGGCGGTGGGGAAAAACTGTTTTTT. This sequence encodes CASSQGRGGGGEKLFF.

The chain has TRBV28 and TRBJ1-5; tentative D call: TRBD1 (6 bases). Looked up from germline, CDR1 is MDHEN and CDR2 is SYDVKM. The CDR3 is 15 residues long. The germline V and J ends were trimmed by 6 bases and 6 bases, with 18 bases remaining between them. This CDR3 reads CASSRGGAPSQPQHF. CDR3 DNA: TGTGCCAGCAGCCGGGGGGGGGCCCCGTCTCAGCCCCAGCATTTT.

The rearrangement links TRBV9 to TRBJ2-7, with D perhaps TRBD1 (6 bases). V lost 4 bases, J lost 3 bases, and 17 bases lay in between. The CDR3 runs to 15 residues. CDR1 and CDR2 from the germline V gene are SGDLS and YYNGEE. The CDR3 bases are TGTGCCAGCAGCCCGTACGGGAAGGGGGTCTACGAGCAGTACTTC. Protein: CASSPYGKGVYEQYF.

V gene TRBV5-4 combines with J gene TRBJ1-2, with D possibly matching TRBD1 (6 bases). The CDR3 has 13 residues. V lost 0 bases and J lost 4, with 7 bases in between. Germline V gene lookup returns CDR1 SGHNT and CDR2 YYREEE (reference sequence). The CDR3 region has the DNA TGTGCCAGCAGCTTGGACAGGGCCTATGGCTACACCTTC. It codes for CASSLDRAYGYTF.

As concerns this clone: At the DNA level, this CDR3 is encoded by other sequences in the same sample as well. This chain links TRBV18 with TRBJ1-1, with D tentatively TRBD1 (6 bases). Germline V gene data show CDR1 as KGHSH and CDR2 as LQKENI. V was cut by 2 bases and J by 1 base, with 8 bases left in between. This CDR3 contains 14 residues. The CDR3, as DNA: TGTGCCAGCTCACCATCCAGGGGGAACACTGAAGCTTTCTTT. Translation gives CASSPSRGNTEAFF.

V usage is TRBV4-3 and J usage is TRBJ2-1, with D possibly matching TRBD2 (7 bases). CDR1 and CDR2 (germline): LGHNA, YSLEER. The CDR3 runs to 15 residues. Trimming shortened V by 4 bases and J by 3 bases, and 13 bases separated the two germline ends. The DNA for the CDR3 is TGCGCCAGCAGCCCCGGGGAGGGGGGCTACAATGAGCAGTTCTTC. Translated, it gives CASSPGEGGYNEQFF.

This sequence joins TRBV11-2 and TRBJ2-1; 8 bases line up with TRBD2. The germline V gene encodes CDR1 SGHAT and CDR2 FQNNGV. The CDR3 contains 17 residues. J gave up 0 bases and V 3 bases, and 7 bases lay outside the gene matches. The CDR3 loop reads CASSFEISGTSYNEQFF. For the CDR3, the DNA is TGTGCCAGCAGCTTTGAGATTAGCGGGACCTCCTACAATGAGCAGTTCTTC.

The chain links TRBV5-1 to TRBJ2-5; the D gene is possibly TRBD1 (6 bases). V lost 4 bases and J lost 1, with 14 bases in between. This CDR3 contains 15 residues. CDR1 and CDR2 from the germline V gene are SGHRS and YFSETQ. In DNA, the CDR3 is TGCGCCAGCAGCCAAACCGGGACACCCCAAGAGACCCAGTACTTC. Protein product: CASSQTGTPQETQYF.

The chain employs TRBV7-8 and TRBJ2-3, with D hard to call. V lost 11 bases, J lost 0 bases, and 15 bases lay in between. The CDR3 length is 14 residues. The germline V gene has CDR1 SGHVS and CDR2 FQNEAQ. The CDR3 reads CAEVALSSTDTQYF. CDR3 DNA sequence: TGTGCCGAGGTGGCCCTCTCTAGCACAGATACGCAGTATTTT.

This rearrangement joins TRBV2 to TRBJ1-3, with D maybe TRBD1 (5 bases). This CDR3 is 16 amino acids long. CDR1 is SNHLY and CDR2 is FYNNEI in the germline V gene. V shed 0 bases and J shed 0 bases, with 9 bases lying between them. The CDR3 DNA follows: TGTGCCAGCAGTGAAGCGCAGGGAGGCTCTGGAAACACCATATATTTT. Translating gives CASSEAQGGSGNTIYF. The entire variable domain, with the rest obtained from reference TRBV2 and TRBJ1-3, is as follows: EPEVTQTPSHQVTQMGQEVILRCVPISNHLYFYWYRQILGQKVEFLVSFYNNEISEKSEIFDDQFSVERPDGSNFTLKIRSTKLEDSAMYFCASSEAQGGSGNTIYFGEGSWLTVV.

CDR3 sequence: CASSVLEGKPRSGNTIYF. CDR3 coding DNA: TGTGCCAGCAGCGTACTAGAGGGAAAGCCCCGCTCTGGAAACACCATATATTTT. The genes are TRBV5-6 and TRBJ1-3; D remains unclear. V was shortened by 4 bases and J by 0 bases, with 20 bases between the two germline ends. The length of the CDR3 is 18 residues. Per the germline V gene, CDR1 is SGHDT and CDR2 is YYEEEE.

About this clone itself: In the same sample, other DNA sequences code for this CDR3. The chain couples TRBV9 to TRBJ2-5; 8 bases fit TRBD2. The CDR3 extends over 14 amino acids. J gave up 2 bases and V 0 bases, and 0 bases lay outside the gene matches. Germline CDR1 is SGDLS and CDR2 is YYNGEE. In nucleotides, the CDR3 is TGTGCCAGCAGCGTAGCGGGGGGGCAAGAGACCCAGTACTTC. Its translation: CASSVAGGQETQYF.

J is TRBJ1-5 and V is TRBV7-9; D not certain. CDR3 size: 12 residues. CDR1 SEHNR and CDR2 FQNEAQ come from the germline V gene (reference sequence). V shed 6 bases and J shed 6 bases, with 9 bases lying between them. This CDR3 reads CASSPGSQPQHF. In DNA form, the CDR3 reads TGTGCCAGCAGTCCGGGGAGTCAGCCCCAGCATTTT.

The J gene is TRBJ1-5, the V gene TRBV5-5; D perhaps matches TRBD1 (6 bases). The CDR3 spans 15 residues. The V gene's germline CDR1 is SGHKS and CDR2 YYEKEE (reference sequence). The V end was cut by 1 base, the J end by 3 bases, with 11 bases between. The chain's CDR3 is CASSLQGFNNQPQHF. The CDR3, as DNA: TGTGCCAGCAGCTTGCAGGGGTTTAACAATCAGCCCCAGCATTTT.

The DNA for the CDR3 is TGTGCCAGCAGCTGGAGATCGGGGTGGCAAGAGACCCAGTACTTC. As protein: CASSWRSGWQETQYF. The chain is built from TRBV5-5 and TRBJ2-5; perhaps TRBD2 as D (5 bases). The V and J ends lost 3 bases and 2 bases respectively, with 14 bases between them. The CDR3 consists of 15 residues. CDR1 and CDR2 from the germline V gene are SGHKS and YYEKEE (reference sequence).